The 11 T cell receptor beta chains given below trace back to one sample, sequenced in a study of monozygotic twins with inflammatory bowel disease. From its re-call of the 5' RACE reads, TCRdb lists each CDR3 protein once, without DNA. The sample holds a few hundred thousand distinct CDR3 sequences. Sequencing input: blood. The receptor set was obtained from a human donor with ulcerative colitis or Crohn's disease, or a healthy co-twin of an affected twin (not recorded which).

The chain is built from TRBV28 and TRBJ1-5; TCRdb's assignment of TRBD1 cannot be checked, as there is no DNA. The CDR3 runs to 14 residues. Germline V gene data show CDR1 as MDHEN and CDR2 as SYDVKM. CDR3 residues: CASTSGVGDQPQHF.

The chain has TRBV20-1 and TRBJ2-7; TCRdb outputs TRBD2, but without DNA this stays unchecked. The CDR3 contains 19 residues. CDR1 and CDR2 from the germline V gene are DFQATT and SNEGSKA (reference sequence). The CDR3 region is CSARDRGGLAGGTSYEQYF.

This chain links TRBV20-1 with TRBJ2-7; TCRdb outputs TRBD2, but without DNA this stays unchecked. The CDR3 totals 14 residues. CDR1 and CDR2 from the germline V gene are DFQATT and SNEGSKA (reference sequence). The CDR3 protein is CSASGAPRAYEQYF.

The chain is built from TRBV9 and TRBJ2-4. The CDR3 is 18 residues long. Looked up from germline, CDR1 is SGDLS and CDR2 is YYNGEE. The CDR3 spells CASSPVPSSGTEKNIQYF.

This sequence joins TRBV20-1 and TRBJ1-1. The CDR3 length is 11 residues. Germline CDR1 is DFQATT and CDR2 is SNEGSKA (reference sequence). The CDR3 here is CSAQQWTEAFF.

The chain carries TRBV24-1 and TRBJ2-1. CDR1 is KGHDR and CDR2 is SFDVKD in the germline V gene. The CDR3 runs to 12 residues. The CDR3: CATSDLQDEQFF.

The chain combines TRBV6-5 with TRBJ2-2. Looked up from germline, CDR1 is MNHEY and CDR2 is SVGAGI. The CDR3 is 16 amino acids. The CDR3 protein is CASSYSAGPNTGELFF.

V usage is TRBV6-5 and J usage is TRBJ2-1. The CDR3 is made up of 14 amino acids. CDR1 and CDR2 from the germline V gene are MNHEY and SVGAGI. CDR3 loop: CASSYRDSYNEQFF.

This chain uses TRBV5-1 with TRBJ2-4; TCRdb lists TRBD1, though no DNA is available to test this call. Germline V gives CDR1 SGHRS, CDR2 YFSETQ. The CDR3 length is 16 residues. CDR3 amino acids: CASSPDTTLAKNIQYF.

This chain's CDR3 is CASSPDRAYGYTF. The chain combines TRBV9 with TRBJ1-2; TCRdb returns TRBD1, unconfirmable since there is no DNA. Looked up from germline, CDR1 is SGDLS and CDR2 is YYNGEE. There are 13 residues in the CDR3.

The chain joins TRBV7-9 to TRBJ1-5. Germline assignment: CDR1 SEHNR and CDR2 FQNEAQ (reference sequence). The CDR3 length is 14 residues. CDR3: CASSPARGNQPQHF.